This T cell receptor (beta chain) was obtained from a study of spatial heterogeneity in lung cancer. General study points: Expanded alpha and beta TCR counts within tumors tracked tumor mutation counts.

TCRdb redid the calling of the 5' RACE reads with MiXCR, one entry per CDR3 protein. The sample lists around 670 distinct CDR3 sequences, roughly an eighth occurring once. Worth noting for this clonotype: The target antigen is unknown. The library was prepared for alpha chains; this beta chain is a stray read, so its frequency means little.

The time point denotes: sample taken at primary tumor resection. This TCR was recovered from a female donor with early-stage non-small cell lung cancer. Sequenced here: lung tumor tissue, sampled at surgery.

The DNA of the CDR3 is TGTGCCAGCAGTTACTCTGGACGATTAGGGGCGAGGAACATTCAGTACTTC. Protein product: CASSYSGRLGARNIQYF. The genes are TRBV6-6 and TRBJ2-4, with D perhaps matching TRBD1 (5 bases). In germline, CDR1 is MNHNY, CDR2 SVGAGI (reference sequence). Trimming removed 0 bases from V and 7 bases from J, with 19 bases in between. The CDR3 spans 17 residues.